This T cell receptor beta chain is from a study of blood T cells in healthy people across ages (dated by TCRdb to 2015 to 2017). For the wider study: In model experiments, roughly one uniquely barcoded TCR beta cDNA molecule per two T cells was captured by template switching. The study analyzed two additional independent replicas of 1 million unique cDNA reads from the same blood draw for two donors, one aged 18 to 29 and one aged 80 or older. The study measured age-related changes in TCR beta repertoire diversity using deep sequencing normalized with unique cDNA molecular identifiers. Donors were grouped into four age groups: young (average roughly 15 years), middle-aged (around 39), aged (around 60) and long-lived (around 80). To avoid experimental bias, donors of different ages were spread randomly across the sequencing lanes.

This clonotype was detected ten times or more. Which antigen it targets is not known. There are no base qualities to consult, and no much larger clone falls within one base. The donors were roughly 38 Caucasian individuals from Russia, aged 6 to 90 years, who were systemically healthy. Ten milliliters of peripheral blood were collected from each donor into EDTA-treated Vacutainer tubes. Ficoll-Paque density-gradient centrifugation was used to isolate PBMCs, with at least 7 million per sample. Total RNA, at least 6 micrograms per sample, was extracted from PBMCs with Trizol reagent. Naive CD45RAhigh/CD27high T cell percentages were measured by flow cytometry on a PBMC aliquot from every donor. V is cut by 7 bases and J by 4 bases, and the space between the germline ends is 17 bases. The CDR3 runs 14 residues from the cysteine to the phenylalanine. The sequence is cut down to CDR3 DNA, 42 bases in frame from base 1. CDR1 and CDR2 are read off the germline V gene as SQVTM and ANQGSEA.

Libraries were made using 5' RACE. The run used an Illumina HiSeq 2500. The second PCR ran for about 6 to 11 cycles and used a J-beta primer mix along with a sample-barcoded 5' primer. A unique molecular identifier was introduced onto each TCR beta cDNA molecule by a template-switch 5' adaptor carrying 12 random nucleotides. Each sample yielded at least 2.5 million CDR3-containing paired-end reads. The Mint cDNA synthesis kit, primed by a TRBC-specific oligonucleotide, was used to synthesize first-strand cDNA from all RNA. Following uracil-DNA glycosylase treatment, a first 18-cycle PCR with universal primers M1SS and BC2_uni_R was performed on all cDNA. The paper's data handling went like this. Each sample was normalized by randomly selecting 1 million high-quality reads, each carrying a distinct molecular identifier. Reads with shared molecular identifiers were discarded instead of being binned into consensus sequences. MiTCR, set to a Q25 quality threshold and the strictest error-elimination algorithm, was used for CDR3 identification, clonotype clustering and error correction. A nonparametric unseen species model with Euler transformation was used to estimate lower-bound total TCR beta diversity. Using fastp at Q25 and MiXCR, TCRdb reprocessed the public reads and kept productive beta chains. CDR3 protein duplicates are merged, each entry listing the most common genes and DNA. The V and J calls here are based on TCRdb, not the publication. This sample lists hundreds of thousands of distinct CDR3 sequences; approximately 43% were detected once. Roughly 19% of the sample is held by the ten biggest clonotypes.

Summary of the overall study and its limitations: Because the CMV infection status of the donors was unknown, age-related changes in expanded clonotypes may potentially have been confounded. Estimates of total diversity based on one million sequenced T cells were considered lower bounds and underestimates. Conclusive comparison of naive and antigen-experienced compartments was prevented by the profiling of bulk unsorted PBMCs. Observed TCR beta diversity correlated strongly with the percentage of naive T cells measured by flow cytometry. Observed TCR beta diversity per million T cells fell roughly linearly with age, and a significant reduction was already apparent by age about 43. The long-lived group showed more naive CD4+ T cells, fewer expanded clones and increased TCR diversity than the aged group, suggesting age selection.

The V gene is TRBV29-1 and the J gene is TRBJ2-1; the D gene is perhaps TRBD1 or TRBD2, each of them matching over 5 bases. The source is a woman aged 55-69 years in good health. The sample taken for sequencing was blood. CDR3 protein: CSAARGLPYNEQFF. The bases are TGCAGCGCCGCTCGGGGCCTCCCTTACAATGAGCAGTTCTTC.